This entry lists 31 T cell receptor beta chains sequenced from one sample in a study of T cell responses to AZD1222 COVID-19 vaccine. Assay used: immunoSEQ multiplex PCR; TCRdb lists only in-frame clones, some missing. The data hold more than 70,000 clones, with 87% observed a single time. The specimen was peripheral blood, collected on day 0 of AZD1222 vaccination. These receptors were collected from an adult in good health.

The chain recombines TRBV27 with TRBJ2-7; D uncertain. The CDR3 is made up of 14 amino acids. V was pared by 2 bases and J by 4 bases, with 12 bases between. In germline, CDR1 is MNHEY, CDR2 SMNVEV (reference sequence). The CDR3 loop is CASSLRPVGYEQYF. In DNA form, the CDR3 reads TGTGCCAGCAGTTTAAGGCCCGTGGGATACGAGCAGTACTTC.

The V gene is TRBV30, the J gene TRBJ1-1; D is undetermined. Trimming stripped 4 bases from V and 5 bases from J, with 11 bases between. Germline CDR1 is GTSNPN and CDR2 is SVGIG (reference sequence). This CDR3 comprises 12 residues. CDR3 in DNA: TGTGCCTGGAAGGGTCAGGAGACTGAAGCTTTCTTT. Protein: CAWKGQETEAFF.

The DNA for the CDR3 is TGTGCCAGCAGTTACCTCGGACTAGCGGGAGTTCTCTACAATGAGCAGTTCTTC. It codes for CASSYLGLAGVLYNEQFF. This chain links TRBV6-2 or TRBV6-3 with TRBJ2-1; 13 positions agree with TRBD2. This CDR3 spans 18 amino acids. In germline, CDR1 is MNHEY, CDR2 SVGEGT. Germline trimming cut 2 bases from V and 3 bases from J; bases unmatched to any gene: 7.

The chain has TRBV30 and TRBJ2-5, with TRBD1 matching over 7 bases. The CDR3 loop spans 15 amino acids. Germline CDR1 GTSNPN, CDR2 SVGIG (reference sequence). Losses at the gene ends were 3 bases for V and 1 base for J; bases not matched to a gene: 8. The CDR3 is CAWRASGTAQETQYF. The CDR3 nucleotides are TGTGCCTGGAGAGCGTCCGGGACAGCCCAAGAGACCCAGTACTTC.

Ten or more counts support this clone. CDR3 region: CASSLEGLQPQHF. The CDR3 DNA reads as TGCGCCAGCAGCTTGGAAGGGTTGCAGCCCCAGCATTTT. J is TRBJ1-5 and V is TRBV5-1; D is uncertain. Germline CDR1 and CDR2: SGHRS and YFSETQ. The CDR3 is 13 amino acids. The V end lost 0 bases, the J end lost 7 bases, and 8 bases lay between the germline ends.

This clone occurred once. This chain uses TRBV29-1 with TRBJ2-5; 12 positions agree with TRBD2. V lost 6 bases to trimming and J lost 4 bases; unmatched junction nucleotides: 6. The CDR3 is 14 amino acids. Germline V gene sequence: CDR1 SQVTM, CDR2 ANQGSEA. The CDR3 loop reads CSVRLAGARETQYF. The DNA for the CDR3 is TGCAGCGTACGACTAGCGGGAGCTCGAGAGACCCAGTACTTC.

CDR3 protein: CASSVGRETQYF. Written as DNA, the CDR3 is TGTGCCAGCAGCGTTGGGCGAGAGACCCAGTACTTC. The V and J genes are TRBV12-3 or TRBV12-4 and TRBJ2-5, with D hard to call. CDR3 length equals 12 residues. V lost 6 bases, J lost 4 bases, and 9 bases lay in between.

The chain uses TRBV6-5 and TRBJ2-1; D assignment may be TRBD1 or TRBD2 (5 bases each). Germline CDR1 reads MNHEY; CDR2 reads SVGAGI. CDR3 length: 16 residues. V dropped 3 bases and J dropped 7 bases, with 19 bases sitting between them. This CDR3 reads CASSYSPGAGKNEQFF. CDR3 in DNA: TGTGCCAGCAGTTATTCCCCCGGGGCAGGGAAAAATGAGCAGTTCTTC.

V and J are TRBV27 and TRBJ2-6, with 11 positions matching TRBD2. V lost 6 bases to trimming and J lost 2 bases; unmatched junction nucleotides: 9. Germline CDR1 reads MNHEY; CDR2 reads SMNVEV (reference sequence). This CDR3 has 18 residues. CDR3 sequence (DNA): TGTGCCAGCAGCAAATTACTAGCGGGAGTAGCTGGGGCCAACGTCCTGACTTTC. It codes for CASSKLLAGVAGANVLTF. Filled out from reference TRBV27 and TRBJ2-6, the complete variable domain reads EAQVTQNPRYLITVTGKKLTVTCSQNMNHEYMSWYRQDPGLGLRQIYYSMNVEVTDKGDVPEGYKVSRKEKRNFPLILESPSPNQTSLYFCASSKLLAGVAGANVLTFGAGSRLTVL.

This CDR3 is CASNPGGGYGYTF. CDR3 DNA: TGTGCCAGCAACCCCGGGGGAGGGTATGGCTACACCTTC. This chain joins TRBV6-2 or TRBV6-3 and TRBJ1-2; TRBD1 is a possible D gene (5 bases). Trimming left V 7 bases short and J 5 bases short, with 14 bases between. The CDR3 consists of 13 residues. Per germline, CDR1 MNHEY and CDR2 SVGEGT.

The chain has TRBV6-1 and TRBJ2-5, with 8 nucleotides matching TRBD2. The germline V gene encodes CDR1 MNHNS and CDR2 SASEGT. The J segment lost 5 bases and the V segment lost 0 bases, leaving 5 bases of the junction unmatched. The CDR3 runs 15 residues. CDR3 nucleotides: TGTGCCAGCAGTGAAGCGCGGGGGGCGCGGGAGACCCAGTACTTC. This codes for CASSEARGARETQYF.

The CDR3 is CASSFLARGKAFF. CDR3 nucleotide sequence: TGTGCCAGCAGCTTTCTGGCGAGGGGGAAAGCTTTCTTT. The chain joins TRBV7-2 to TRBJ1-1; D is possibly TRBD1 (6 bases). The CDR3 length is 13 residues. Deletions cut 3 bases from V and 9 bases from J, with 14 bases between. Germline-derived CDR1 and CDR2 are SGHTA and FQGNSA.

The chain is built from TRBV9 and TRBJ2-1, with D possibly matching TRBD1 (6 bases). This CDR3 comprises 14 residues. Germline-derived CDR1 and CDR2 are SGDLS and YYNGEE. V lost 0 bases and J 5 bases, leaving 9 bases between the germline ends. Here the CDR3 DNA reads TGTGCCAGCAGCGTAGAGGACAGCAACAATGAGCAGTTCTTC. Its protein is CASSVEDSNNEQFF.

In DNA, the CDR3 is TGCAGTGCTAGACAGTACAATGAGCAGTTCTTC. Amino acid sequence: CSARQYNEQFF. The rearrangement links TRBV20-1 to TRBJ2-1; no reliable D call. Germline lookup yields CDR1 DFQATT and CDR2 SNEGSKA (reference sequence). This CDR3 contains 11 residues. The germline V and J ends were trimmed by 2 bases and 4 bases, with 3 bases remaining between them.

This clone was seen more than once but under ten times. The chain has TRBV5-1 and TRBJ2-1; TRBD2 aligns across 9 bases. Germline assignment: CDR1 SGHRS and CDR2 YFSETQ. V trimming: 4 bases; J trimming: 9 bases; junction bases outside the gene matches: 14. The CDR3 covers 16 residues. CDR3 sequence (DNA): TGCGCCAGCAGCGCCCTGATCGGGGTAGCGGGAGCTGAGCAGTTCTTC. Protein: CASSALIGVAGAEQFF. Using reference TRBV5-1 and TRBJ2-1 for the parts outside the CDR3, the full variable domain is KAGVTQTPRYLIKTRGQQVTLSCSPISGHRSVSWYQQTPGQGLQFLFEYFSETQRNKGNFPGRFSGRQFSNSRSEMNVSTLELGDSALYLCASSALIGVAGAEQFFGPGTRLTVL.

The chain couples TRBV5-1 to TRBJ1-1; a possible D gene is TRBD1 (5 bases). The CDR3 runs to 14 residues. Germline CDR1 is SGHRS and CDR2 is YFSETQ. Trimming shortened V by 0 bases and J by 6 bases, and 12 bases separated the two germline ends. CDR3: CASSLAAGSAEAFF. CDR3 sequence (DNA): TGCGCCAGCAGCTTGGCCGCAGGGAGCGCTGAAGCTTTCTTT.

The chain is built from TRBV11-3 and TRBJ2-1; D is possibly TRBD2 (5 bases). V gave up 1 base and J gave up 10 bases, with 17 bases separating them. The germline gives CDR1 SGHNT, CDR2 YENEEA. The CDR3 loop spans 15 amino acids. The CDR3 region has the DNA TGTGCCAGCAGCTTAGTAGGGCTAGCCACCGGCGAGCAGTTCTTC. Translating gives CASSLVGLATGEQFF.

The rearrangement joins TRBV19 to TRBJ2-2; a possible D gene is TRBD1 (6 bases). There are 17 residues in the CDR3. The germline V gene encodes CDR1 LNHDA and CDR2 SQIVND (reference sequence). V was shortened by 0 bases and J by 2 bases, with 13 bases between the two germline ends. The DNA for the CDR3 is TGTGCCAGTAGTATAGATCTCAGGACAGCTAACACCGGGGAGCTGTTTTTT. Translated, it gives CASSIDLRTANTGELFF.

V is TRBV7-9 and J is TRBJ1-2; the D gene is possibly TRBD1 (5 bases). Germline-derived CDR1 and CDR2 are SEHNR and FQNEAQ (reference sequence). The V end was cut by 5 bases, the J end by 4 bases, with 14 bases between. The CDR3 has 14 residues. The CDR3 DNA is TGTGCCAGCAGCCCGCAGACAGTGTTCTATGGCTACACCTTC. Protein product: CASSPQTVFYGYTF.

The gene calls are TRBV19 and TRBJ1-1; maybe TRBD1 (6 bases). With 3 bases removed from V and 1 base from J, the gap between germline ends came to 12 bases. Germline CDR1 reads LNHDA; CDR2 reads SQIVND (reference sequence). CDR3 size: 15 residues. The CDR3 DNA is TGTGCCAGTAGTATGAGGGAAGGGGGGAACACTGAAGCTTTCTTT. Its translation is CASSMREGGNTEAFF.

This clone was counted only a few times. The V call is TRBV5-1, the J call TRBJ1-1; 7 nucleotides align to TRBD1. The V gene end was trimmed by 7 bases and the J gene end by 1 base; junction bases not matched to a gene: 4. Germline values: CDR1 SGHRS, CDR2 YFSETQ. The CDR3 is 13 amino acids. CDR3 DNA sequence: TGCGCCAGCGGACAGGAGCCGAACACTGAAGCTTTCTTT. This sequence encodes CASGQEPNTEAFF.

The chain joins TRBV19 to TRBJ2-3, with 8 bases fitting TRBD1. In germline, CDR1 is LNHDA, CDR2 SQIVND (reference sequence). The V and J ends lost 3 bases and 5 bases, in that order; junction bases with no gene match: 7. This CDR3 has 15 amino acids. CDR3 residues: CASSIQGQEVDTQYF. Here the CDR3 DNA reads TGTGCCAGTAGTATTCAGGGACAGGAAGTAGATACGCAGTATTTT.

The CDR3, as DNA: TGCGCCAGCAGCCAAGGGGGACTAGCGCCCAGCACAGATACGCAGTATTTT. Translating it yields CASSQGGLAPSTDTQYF. J is TRBJ2-3 and V is TRBV4-1; 10 bases map to TRBD2. The V segment lost 1 base and the J segment 0 bases; nucleotides outside the gene matches: 4. The CDR3 loop spans 17 amino acids. Germline V gene sequence: CDR1 MGHRA, CDR2 YSYEKL.

The genes are TRBV6-5 and TRBJ2-7; D ambiguous. Germline V gives CDR1 MNHEY, CDR2 SVGAGI. CDR3 length: 13 amino acids. With 2 bases removed from V and 4 bases from J, the gap between germline ends came to 9 bases. The CDR3 coding sequence is TGTGCCAGCAGTTACGAACCCCAATACGAGCAGTACTTC. Translated, it gives CASSYEPQYEQYF.

CDR3 amino acids: CASKTGDRPTDTQYF. CDR3 DNA sequence: TGTGCCAGTAAAACTGGGGACAGACCCACAGATACGCAGTATTTT. The V call is TRBV19, the J call TRBJ2-3; 7 nucleotides agree with TRBD1. Trimming cost V 7 bases and J 2 bases; bases outside gene matches: 9. Germline lookup yields CDR1 LNHDA and CDR2 SQIVND (reference sequence). This CDR3 has 15 residues.

This chain uses TRBV19 with TRBJ1-1; D gene uncertain. V lost 9 bases and J lost 0, with 11 bases in between. CDR1 is LNHDA and CDR2 is SQIVND in the germline V gene (reference sequence). The CDR3 spans 13 residues. The CDR3 region has the DNA TGTGCCAGCACCAGGTCCTTGAACACTGAAGCTTTCTTT. Translating gives CASTRSLNTEAFF.

The chain carries TRBV18 and TRBJ2-1; 10 positions match TRBD1. The CDR3 has 15 amino acids. V shed 5 bases, J shed 7 bases, and the junction held 8 bases outside the gene matches. Germline CDR1 reads KGHSH; CDR2 reads LQKENI. The CDR3 spells CASSTGTGVDNEQFF. The CDR3 DNA sequence: TGTGCCAGCTCAACCGGGACAGGGGTGGATAATGAGCAGTTCTTC.

This clone was observed a few times. The chain is built from TRBV25-1 and TRBJ1-3; D is uncertain. The germline V and J ends were trimmed by 6 bases and 0 bases, with 6 bases remaining between them. The V gene's germline CDR1 is MGHDK and CDR2 SYGVNS. The CDR3 spans 13 residues. Here the CDR3 DNA reads TGTGCCAGCAGCTGGGACTCTGGAAACACCATATATTTT. Translating gives CASSWDSGNTIYF.

The rearrangement uses TRBV7-8 and TRBJ2-1, with TRBD1 matching over 7 bases. This CDR3 has 15 amino acids. Germline V gene lookup returns CDR1 SGHVS and CDR2 FQNEAQ. V dropped 2 bases and J dropped 9; count of bases not matched to a gene: 10. In nucleotides, the CDR3 is TGTGCCAGCAGCTTAAGAGAGGGGGCTAATACTGAGCAGTTCTTC. Amino acid sequence: CASSLREGANTEQFF.

The chain recombines TRBV7-9 with TRBJ2-7, with D possibly being TRBD1 (5 bases). Trimming left V 5 bases short and J 4 bases short, with 9 bases between. Per the germline V gene, CDR1 is SEHNR and CDR2 is FQNEAQ (reference sequence). The CDR3 runs to 12 residues. CDR3 loop: CASSLQGYEQYF. CDR3 DNA sequence: TGTGCCAGCAGCCTCCAGGGTTACGAGCAGTACTTC.

This sequence joins TRBV7-9 and TRBJ1-6; D call uncertain. The CDR3 consists of 14 residues. Trimming pared 4 bases from V and 6 bases from J, leaving 10 bases between. Looked up from germline, CDR1 is SEHNR and CDR2 is FQNEAQ (reference sequence). In DNA, the CDR3 is TGTGCCAGCAGCTCGCAAGAGGGTAATTCACCCCTCCACTTT. It translates to CASSSQEGNSPLHF.